The rows below give T cell receptor beta chains drawn from one sample of a study of CD8+CD57+ T cells in acquired aplastic anemia. Each CDR3 protein is one row after TCRdb ran MiXCR on the reads. The table lists about 270,000 distinct CDR3 sequences, roughly 50% of them singletons. Sequenced material: sorted CD4+, CD8+, or CD8+CD57+ T cells (not recorded which) from PBMCs. These receptors were taken from a human donor with severe aplastic anemia or a healthy control (not recorded which). CDR3s include the opening cysteine and the closing phenylalanine or tryptophan. Each record gives: clone size, J gene, D gene, V gene, CDR3 DNA, CDR3 protein. The D gene is left open where the match is weak. Part of the rows lack a size; the others show once, few, many or a class for expanded clones.

size: -; J: TRBJ2-7; D: -; V: TRBV15; DNA: TGTGCCACCCTTTCGCACGGGAGCTCCTACGAGCAGTACTTC; CDR3: CATLSHGSSYEQYF
size: many; J: TRBJ2-7; D: -; V: TRBV4-3; DNA: TGCGCCAGCAGCCAAGATCTTAGGTACGAGCAGTACTTC; CDR3: CASSQDLRYEQYF
size: -; J: TRBJ2-1; D: TRBD2; V: TRBV5-1; DNA: TGCGCCAGCAGCTTGGGCAGCGGGAGATATAATGAGCAGTTCTTC; CDR3: CASSLGSGRYNEQFF
size: -; J: TRBJ2-7; D: -; V: TRBV4-1; DNA: TGCGCCAGCAGCCAAGGGCGGGGTATCGAGCAGTACTTC; CDR3: CASSQGRGIEQYF
size: -; J: TRBJ2-5; D: TRBD2; V: TRBV10-2; DNA: TGCGCCAACACTGAGCCAGCGGGGGACCAAGAGACCCAGTACTTC; CDR3: CANTEPAGDQETQYF
size: many; J: TRBJ2-7; D: -; V: TRBV7-2; DNA: TGTGCCAGCAGTCCACCGGGAACCGAAAGCGAGCAGTACTTC; CDR3: CASSPPGTESEQYF
size: -; J: TRBJ2-2; D: TRBD2; V: TRBV5-1; DNA: TGCGCCAGCAGCTTGTCGGGACTAGCGGGGATCGGGGAGCTGTTTTTT; CDR3: CASSLSGLAGIGELFF
size: once; J: TRBJ2-3; D: TRBD2; V: TRBV15; DNA: TGTGCCACCAGCAGCGGGGGGAGCACAGATACGCAGTATTTT; CDR3: CATSSGGSTDTQYF
size: -; J: TRBJ2-7; D: TRBD2; V: TRBV7-9; DNA: TGTGCCAGCAGCCCTGGGGCTAGCGGAAAACCCTACGAGCAGTACTTC; CDR3: CASSPGASGKPYEQYF
size: -; J: TRBJ2-3; D: -; V: TRBV12-3/TRBV12-4; DNA: TGTGCCAGCAGTTTAGCAGGAAACACAGATACGCAGTATTTT; CDR3: CASSLAGNTDTQYF
size: -; J: TRBJ2-3; D: -; V: TRBV20-1; DNA: TGCAGTGCTAGGGGTGATCTAGCAGATACGCAGTATTTT; CDR3: CSARGDLADTQYF
size: -; J: TRBJ1-1; D: -; V: TRBV19; DNA: TGTGCCACCAAACAGGGACCGAACACTGAAGCTTTCTTT; CDR3: CATKQGPNTEAFF
size: -; J: TRBJ2-7; D: -; V: TRBV20-1; DNA: TGCAGTGCTAGAGCCAACAGCGACTACGAGCAGTACTTC; CDR3: CSARANSDYEQYF
size: many; J: TRBJ2-1; D: TRBD2; V: TRBV7-6; DNA: TGTGCCAGCAGCTTAGCCGCGGGGGGTGAGAATCAGTTCTTC; CDR3: CASSLAAGGENQFF
size: many; J: TRBJ2-3; D: -; V: TRBV7-9; DNA: TGTGCCAGCAGCCTGACTACAGCGGATACGCAGTATTTT; CDR3: CASSLTTADTQYF
size: -; J: TRBJ2-2; D: -; V: TRBV10-3; DNA: TGTGCCATCAGTGAGTCTAGACCCTCTTACTGGGAGCTGTTTTTT; CDR3: CAISESRPSYWELFF
size: once; J: TRBJ1-1; D: -; V: TRBV29-1; DNA: TGCAGCGTTGGTGGGGGCACCAACACTGAAGCTTTCTTT; CDR3: CSVGGGTNTEAFF
size: -; J: TRBJ1-3; D: TRBD1; V: TRBV20-1; DNA: TGCAGTGCTAGAGATGCCGGACAGGGGGGAAACACCATATATTTT; CDR3: CSARDAGQGGNTIYF
size: -; J: TRBJ2-7; D: -; V: TRBV7-9; DNA: TGTGCCAGCAGCCAAATCGACGAGTACGAGCAGTACTTC; CDR3: CASSQIDEYEQYF
size: -; J: TRBJ1-2; D: -; V: TRBV29-1; DNA: TGCAGCGGGGCGGGCGGAGTTAACTATGGCTACACCTTC; CDR3: CSGAGGVNYGYTF
size: few; J: TRBJ2-3; D: -; V: TRBV5-5; DNA: TGTGCCAGCAGCTTGCAACTTCCTAGCACAGATACGCAGTATTTT; CDR3: CASSLQLPSTDTQYF
size: -; J: TRBJ2-3; D: -; V: TRBV11-2; DNA: TGTGCCAGCAGCCAGCAGGGAGGGGGGTCCGGTACGCAGTATTTT; CDR3: CASSQQGGGSGTQYF
size: -; J: TRBJ1-2; D: -; V: TRBV29-1; DNA: TGCAGCGTTGGGGACACCACTAACTATGGCTACACCTTC; CDR3: CSVGDTTNYGYTF
size: -; J: TRBJ2-7; D: -; V: TRBV7-6; DNA: TGTGCCAGCAGCTTAGTTGACTTGGGTGAGACCGAGCAGTACTTC; CDR3: CASSLVDLGETEQYF
size: -; J: TRBJ1-4; D: -; V: TRBV9; DNA: TGTGCCAGCAGCCAAAACGGTGAAGAACTGTTTTTT; CDR3: CASSQNGEELFF
size: -; J: TRBJ2-3; D: TRBD2; V: TRBV9; DNA: TGTGCCAGCAGCGCACCGACTAGCGGGAGGGCAGATACGCAGTATTTT; CDR3: CASSAPTSGRADTQYF
size: many; J: TRBJ1-2; D: -; V: TRBV5-8; DNA: TGTGCCAGCAGCATTCTCTGGACGGGTGGCTACACCTTC; CDR3: CASSILWTGGYTF
size: -; J: TRBJ1-2; D: -; V: TRBV15; DNA: TGTGCCACCAGCTACCGGACAGAGAACTATGGCTACACCTTC; CDR3: CATSYRTENYGYTF
size: once; J: TRBJ1-4; D: TRBD1; V: TRBV20-1; DNA: TGCAGTGCTCAGCCCCCTACTTCCGGTACAGGGGGCTCCTGGCTGTTTTTT; CDR3: CSAQPPTSGTGGSWLFF
size: many; J: TRBJ2-2; D: TRBD1; V: TRBV7-2; DNA: TGTGCCAGCAGCTTGGGACAGGATCGGGAGCTGTTTTTT; CDR3: CASSLGQDRELFF
size: -; J: TRBJ1-1; D: -; V: TRBV20-1; DNA: TGCAGTGCAACCTCCGCGGGGATTGGCACTGAAGCTTTCTTT; CDR3: CSATSAGIGTEAFF
size: -; J: TRBJ1-2; D: TRBD1; V: TRBV12-3/TRBV12-4; DNA: TGCGCCAGCAGCCAAGCGGACAGGGCCGATGGCTACACCTTC; CDR3: CASSQADRADGYTF
size: many; J: TRBJ1-6; D: TRBD1; V: TRBV10-3; DNA: TGTGCCATCAGTCGATTGGGACAGCCAAATTCACCCCTCCACTTT; CDR3: CAISRLGQPNSPLHF
size: -; J: TRBJ1-4; D: -; V: TRBV20-1; DNA: TGCAGTGCTAGTCGGGTAAATGAAAAACTGTTTTTT; CDR3: CSASRVNEKLFF
size: many; J: TRBJ2-7; D: TRBD2; V: TRBV12-5; DNA: TGTGCTAGTGGTGCCTCACTAGCGGGGGGCTTTCGACCCTACGAGCAGTACTTC; CDR3: CASGASLAGGFRPYEQYF
size: many; J: TRBJ1-1; D: -; V: TRBV20-1; DNA: TGCAGTGCTAGAGGGCTACGGGGGCCCACTGAAGCTTTCTTT; CDR3: CSARGLRGPTEAFF
size: -; J: TRBJ1-3; D: -; V: TRBV29-1; DNA: TGCAGCGTTGAAGCCGGCTCTGGAAACACCATATATTTT; CDR3: CSVEAGSGNTIYF
size: many; J: TRBJ2-5; D: TRBD1; V: TRBV11-1; DNA: TGTGCCAGCAGCCAACGACAGGGGGTCATGGGGGAGACCCAGTACTTC; CDR3: CASSQRQGVMGETQYF
size: -; J: TRBJ1-2; D: TRBD1; V: TRBV15; DNA: TGTGCCACCAGCAGAGACAGGGGGCCTACCTATGGCTACACCTTC; CDR3: CATSRDRGPTYGYTF
size: -; J: TRBJ2-3; D: -; V: TRBV12-3/TRBV12-4; DNA: TGTGCCAGCAGTTTACGCCAAGCTGCAGATACGCAGTATTTT; CDR3: CASSLRQAADTQYF
size: -; J: TRBJ2-7; D: -; V: TRBV7-2; DNA: TGTGCCAGCAGCCTAGCCTCGGGAGTCACCTACGAGCAGTACTTC; CDR3: CASSLASGVTYEQYF